Below, one TCR beta chain is given with its context. The source of the sample is a study of CXCR3-negative and CXCR3-positive naive CD8 T cells. The study made its TRB cDNA libraries by 5' RACE, adding UMI labels. TCRdb re-called the 5' RACE reads and shows each CDR3 protein once, DNA omitted. The sample table includes tens of thousands of distinct CDR3 sequences. This clonotype was obtained from a human donor in good health. Some clones in this sample may be carry-over from other donors' samples. The sample comprised naive CXCR3- CD8+ T cells from blood. Subset noted: CD45RO-CCR7+CD27+CD95- naive CD8+ T cells lacking CXCR3 (TNR3-).

CDR3 region: CASSFRVEAFF. The gene calls are TRBV7-9 and TRBJ1-1; TCRdb's D call, TRBD1, is unchecked because there is no DNA. The CDR3 extends over 11 amino acids. Looked up from germline, CDR1 is SEHNR and CDR2 is FQNEAQ (reference sequence). The whole variable domain, filled in from reference TRBV7-9 and TRBJ1-1, reads DTGVSQNPRHKITKRGQNVTFRCDPISEHNRLYWYRQTLGQGPEFLTYFQNEAQLEKSRLLSDRFSAERPKGSFSTLEIQRTEQGDSAMYLCASSFRVEAFFGQGTRLTVV.